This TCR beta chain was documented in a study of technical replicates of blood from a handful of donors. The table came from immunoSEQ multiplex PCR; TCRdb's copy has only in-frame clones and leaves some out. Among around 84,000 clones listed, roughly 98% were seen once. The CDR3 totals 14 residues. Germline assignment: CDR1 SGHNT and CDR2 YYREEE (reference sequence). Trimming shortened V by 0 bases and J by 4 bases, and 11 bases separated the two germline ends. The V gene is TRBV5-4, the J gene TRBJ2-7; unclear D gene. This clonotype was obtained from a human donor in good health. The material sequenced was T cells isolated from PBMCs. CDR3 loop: CASSLEPDSYEQYF. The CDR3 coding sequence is TGTGCCAGCAGCTTGGAGCCAGACTCGTACGAGCAGTACTTC.